This record covers a single T cell receptor beta chain. The antigen is unknown. The data were produced by immunoSEQ multiplex PCR, yet TCRdb's version contains in-frame clones alone and is incomplete. This table has around 160,000 clones, approximately 90% appearing once. These data come from a study of T cell responses to AZD1222 COVID-19 vaccine. Germline CDR1 is MNHEY and CDR2 is SMNVEV (reference sequence). This CDR3 spans 14 amino acids. The V gene lost 0 bases and the J gene lost 3 bases, with 8 bases spanning the gap. Overall study results and limits: Unmutated variant regions are reportedly the target of nearly half of TCRs that are spike-specific. Clonal diversity was possibly underestimated, and the donors were mostly white British, with more females. Spike-specific TCR breadth and depth rose after two AZD1222 doses. Spike-spanning, vaccine-associated CD4 TCRs were dominant at 160-218 and 743-854.

The TCR was taken from an adult in good health. Sequences were derived from peripheral blood, sampled on day 0 of MenACWY control vaccination. V and J are TRBV27 and TRBJ1-1; D is ambiguous. This CDR3 is CASSLSTGYTEAFF. The CDR3 region has the DNA TGTGCCAGCAGTTTATCCACGGGGTACACTGAAGCTTTCTTT.